The 2 T cell receptor beta chains given below trace back to one sample, sequenced in a study of human T cells and chemical hapten exposure. From whole blood left unfractionated, total RNA was extracted. TCRdb reprocessed the 5' RACE reads with MiXCR, giving one entry per CDR3 protein. The data hold about 81,000 distinct CDR3 sequences, with 7.7% observed a single time. All receptors derive from a male donor in good health.

The rearrangement uses TRBV20-1 and TRBJ1-2; D not certain. Germline V gene lookup returns CDR1 DFQATT and CDR2 SNEGSKA (reference sequence). The CDR3 runs 12 residues. The V gene lost 2 bases and the J gene lost 6 bases, with 10 bases spanning the gap. The CDR3 coding sequence is TGCAGTGCTAGAACCCAGGTGGATGGCTACACCTTC. It specifies CSARTQVDGYTF.

Ten or more counts support this clonotype. V usage is TRBV10-3 and J usage is TRBJ1-1; 8 bases agree with TRBD1. Germline V gene lookup returns CDR1 ENHRY and CDR2 SYGVKD. The CDR3 covers 13 residues. The J segment lost 4 bases and the V segment lost 6 bases, leaving 4 bases of the junction unmatched. CDR3 sequence: CAIRDREGTEAFF. The CDR3 nucleotides are TGTGCCATCAGGGACAGGGAGGGCACTGAAGCTTTCTTT.